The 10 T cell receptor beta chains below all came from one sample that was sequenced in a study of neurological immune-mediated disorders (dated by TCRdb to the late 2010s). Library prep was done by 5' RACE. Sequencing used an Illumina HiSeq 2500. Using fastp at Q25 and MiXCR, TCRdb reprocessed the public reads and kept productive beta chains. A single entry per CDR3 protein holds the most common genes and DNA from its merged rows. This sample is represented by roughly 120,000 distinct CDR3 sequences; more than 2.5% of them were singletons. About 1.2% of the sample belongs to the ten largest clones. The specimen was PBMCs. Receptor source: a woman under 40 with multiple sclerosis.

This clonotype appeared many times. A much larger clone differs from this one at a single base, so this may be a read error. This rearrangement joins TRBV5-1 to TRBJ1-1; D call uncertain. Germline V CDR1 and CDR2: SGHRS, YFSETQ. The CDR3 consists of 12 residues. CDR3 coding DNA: TGCGACAGCCGAGGGCTGAGCACTGAAGCTTTCTTT. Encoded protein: CDSRGLSTEAFF. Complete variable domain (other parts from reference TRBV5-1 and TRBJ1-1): KAGVTQTPRYLIKTRGQQVTLSCSPISGHRSVSWYQQTPGQGLQFLFEYFSETQRNKGNFPGRFSGRQFSNSRSEMNVSTLELGDSALYLCDSRGLSTEAFFGQGTRLTVV.

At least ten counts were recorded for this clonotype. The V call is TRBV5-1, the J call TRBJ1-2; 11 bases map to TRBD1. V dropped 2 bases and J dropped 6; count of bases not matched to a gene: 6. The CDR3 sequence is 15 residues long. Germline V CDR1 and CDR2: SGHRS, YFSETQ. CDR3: CASSFLDRGLDGYTF. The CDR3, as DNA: TGCGCCAGCAGCTTCTTGGACAGGGGGCTCGATGGCTACACCTTC. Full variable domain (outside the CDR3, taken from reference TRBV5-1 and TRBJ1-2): KAGVTQTPRYLIKTRGQQVTLSCSPISGHRSVSWYQQTPGQGLQFLFEYFSETQRNKGNFPGRFSGRQFSNSRSEMNVSTLELGDSALYLCASSFLDRGLDGYTFGSGTRLTVV.

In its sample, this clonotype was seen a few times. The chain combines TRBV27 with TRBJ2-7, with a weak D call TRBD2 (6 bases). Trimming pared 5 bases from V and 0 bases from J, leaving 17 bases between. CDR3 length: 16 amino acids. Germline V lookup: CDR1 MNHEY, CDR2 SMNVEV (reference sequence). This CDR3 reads CASSPSWGVHSYEQYF. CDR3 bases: TGTGCCAGCAGTCCTTCCTGGGGGGTACACTCCTACGAGCAGTACTTC.

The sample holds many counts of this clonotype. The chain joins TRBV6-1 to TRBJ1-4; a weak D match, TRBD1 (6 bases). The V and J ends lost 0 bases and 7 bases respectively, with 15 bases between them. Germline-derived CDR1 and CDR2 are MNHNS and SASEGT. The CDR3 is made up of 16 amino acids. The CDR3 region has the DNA TGTGCCAGCAGTGAAGCGTTCGGGGGGCAGGGTGAAAAACTGTTTTTT. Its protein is CASSEAFGGQGEKLFF.

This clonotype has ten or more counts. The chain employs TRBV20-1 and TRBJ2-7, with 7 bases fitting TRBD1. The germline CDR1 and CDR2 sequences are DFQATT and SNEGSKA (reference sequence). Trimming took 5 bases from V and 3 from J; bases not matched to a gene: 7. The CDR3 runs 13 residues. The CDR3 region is CSASDRVIYEQYF. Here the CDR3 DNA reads TGCAGTGCTTCCGACAGGGTGATCTACGAGCAGTACTTC.

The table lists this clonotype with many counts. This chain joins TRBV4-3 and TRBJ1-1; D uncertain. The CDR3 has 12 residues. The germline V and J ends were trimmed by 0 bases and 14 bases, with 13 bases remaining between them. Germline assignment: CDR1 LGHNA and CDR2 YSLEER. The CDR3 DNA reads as TGCGCCAGCAGCCAAGATTGGAACCAGGTATTCTTT. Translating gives CASSQDWNQVFF.

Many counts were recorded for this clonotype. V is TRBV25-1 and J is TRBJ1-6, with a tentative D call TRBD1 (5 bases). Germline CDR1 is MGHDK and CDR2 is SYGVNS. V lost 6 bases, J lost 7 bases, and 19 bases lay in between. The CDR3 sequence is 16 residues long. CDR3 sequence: CASRTPGGGDNSPLHF. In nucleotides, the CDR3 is TGTGCCAGCAGGACCCCCGGAGGAGGGGACAATTCACCCCTCCACTTT.

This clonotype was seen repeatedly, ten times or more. CDR3 in DNA: TGTGCCAGCAGTTTTTCGGGGCTCGGGACTGAAGCTTTCTTT. Translated: CASSFSGLGTEAFF. The V gene is TRBV12-3 or TRBV12-4, the J gene TRBJ1-1, with D perhaps TRBD1 (5 bases). V was trimmed by 3 bases and J by 5 bases, leaving 13 bases between them. The CDR3 is 14 amino acids.

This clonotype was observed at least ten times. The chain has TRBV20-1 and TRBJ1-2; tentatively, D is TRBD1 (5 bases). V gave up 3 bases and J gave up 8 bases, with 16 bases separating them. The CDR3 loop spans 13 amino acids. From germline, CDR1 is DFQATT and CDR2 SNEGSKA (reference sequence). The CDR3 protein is CSARRGEGRGYTF. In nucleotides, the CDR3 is TGCAGTGCTAGGCGGGGGGAGGGAAGGGGCTACACCTTC.

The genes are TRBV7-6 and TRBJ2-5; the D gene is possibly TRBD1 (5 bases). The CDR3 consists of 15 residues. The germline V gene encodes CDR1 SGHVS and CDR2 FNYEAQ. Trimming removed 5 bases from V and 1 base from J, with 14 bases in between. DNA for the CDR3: TGTGCCAGCAGCACAGGACACTTACCCCAAGAGACCCAGTACTTC. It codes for CASSTGHLPQETQYF.